This T cell receptor (beta chain) was recorded in a study of shared clonotypes between healthy human individuals. Background on the study: Per donor, CD8 memory used one plate, CD8 naive used two, CD4 memory used three and CD4 naive used three.

Regarding this clone: What it binds is not known.

Germline CDR1 reads MGHRA; CDR2 reads YSYEKL. J lost 3 bases, V lost 4 bases, and 6 bases had no gene match. There are 15 residues in the CDR3. Study conclusions and caveats: Shared clonotypes across all four donors exceeded non-shared ones in generation probability.

Measured with immunoSEQ multiplex PCR; TCRdb has only the in-frame clones, and not every one. In the table there are 2.3 million or so clones, more than 85% of which are singletons. The TCR comes from a man between 18 and 35 years old in good health. Some clones in this sample may be carry-over from other donors' samples. The rearrangement uses TRBV4-1 and TRBJ2-3, with TRBD2 identical over 8 bases. The material sequenced was naive CD4+ T cells from PBMCs. Subset: CD45RA+ positively selected. CDR3: CASSLYGRVTDTQYF. The CDR3 region has the DNA TGCGCCAGCAGCCTGTACGGGAGGGTTACAGATACGCAGTATTTT.